This T cell receptor beta chain is from a study of blood T cell repertoires in COVID-19 (dated by TCRdb to about 2020). With regard to the full study: The collaborator samples originated in the United States, Italy and Spain and spanned the acute and convalescent phases of COVID-19. A freely available public database, intended as a resource for researchers studying the immune response to SARS-CoV-2, is where the repertoires were released. Where available, HLA class I and class II types were obtained from metadata supplied by the sample provider rather than from assay-based typing. Subjects who had been exposed to COVID-19, were actively infected with it, or had recovered from it provided the deeply sampled blood TCRbeta repertoires that made up the dataset. The prospective study material was composed of cDNA or gDNA derived from T cells, B-cell-depleted T cells, or PBMCs. The samples were drawn from two sources: the first 160 participants of the ongoing ImmuneRACE study, and over 1,000 subjects contributed by 6 global collaborators. Sample metadata almost always included a de-identified subject ID, COVID-19 status, age in years and sex. Beyond this particular receptor, the publication reports: The quantity of clinical and demographic metadata differed by source and by participant and was supplied without curation.

With regard to this clone: Its antigen remains unidentified. No quality values exist for individual bases; no much larger clone is one base distant.

TCRbeta CDR3 regions were amplified from genomic DNA by means of the immunoSEQ Assay, a bias-controlled multiplex PCR. As for the original processing: The number of nucleated cells in each sample was estimated by amplification of reference gene primers within the assay. Sequence reads were collapsed and filtered to measure the absolute abundance of every unique TCRbeta CDR3 rearrangement. For each sample, productive Simpson clonality was calculated as the square root of Simpson's diversity index over productive rearrangements. This is the immuneACCESS table as TCRdb keeps it, with only in-frame sequences that have V and J called. A part of the clones is gone; compared with another copy, unresolved V genes explain less than half, and the rest is unexplained. V and J calls and clone size come straight from that table; D and trimming were deduced from the DNA. For this sample the table gives some 270,000 clones, of which under 95% were detected only once. The ten most abundant clones make up 2.8% of the sample.

At the junction V is shortened by 2 bases and J by 6 bases; bases outside the gene matches: 11. Reading the germline V gene gives CDR1 WSHSY and CDR2 SAAADI. The CDR3 has 16 amino acids, counting the end cysteine and phenylalanine. Of all the DNA, just the CDR3 is kept, 48 bases in frame from base 1. Enrolling through a virtual design, the prospective study's participants ranged in age from about 18 to 89 years and lived across approximately 25 United States geographic areas. In the prospective study, cohorts were assigned on the basis of participant-reported clinical history obtained from a screening survey and a study questionnaire. Exposed participants had been in contact, within 2 weeks of entering the study, with a person who had a PCR-confirmed or clinician-diagnosed case of COVID-19. In the prospective study, mobile phlebotomists collected whole blood, serum and a nasopharyngeal or oropharyngeal swab from each participant. Participants in the prospective study had the option to provide additional blood draws and questionnaires over a roughly 2-month period. Blood samples from the prospective study were shipped frozen or at room temperature prior to DNA extraction.

Sequenced: PBMCs or T cells enriched from blood (not recorded which). The rearranged chain carries TRBV10-2 and TRBJ2-7; 9 bases in the junction line up with TRBD1. The clonotype originates from a man aged 35-49 years who had been exposed to COVID-19. The CDR3 corresponds to CASSEVVGTGTSEQYF. The DNA sequence is given as TGCGCCAGCAGTGAGGTGGTGGGGACAGGGACTTCCGAGCAGTACTTC.